These T cell receptor beta chains were read from a single sample in a study of blood T cell repertoires in COVID-19. Sequenced by immunoSEQ multiplex PCR; TCRdb stores in-frame clones only, minus some. This sample yields 210,000 or so clones, of which about 86% are seen a single time; around 1.5% belongs to the top ten. Sequenced: peripheral blood. The receptors come from a man between 18 and 29 years old with active or convalescent COVID-19. Each CDR3 is given with its conserved first and last residue. Fields, in order: J gene, V gene, CDR3 protein.

TRBJ2-7	TRBV19	CASSPQGRLAGGDEQYF
TRBJ2-3	TRBV9	CASSERQGEGIGDTQYF
TRBJ2-3	TRBV4-3	CASSQDWASGTSTDTQYF
TRBJ1-6	TRBV12-3/TRBV12-4	CASTIQANSPLHF
TRBJ2-1	TRBV5-6	CASSLWREVYNEQFF
TRBJ2-7	TRBV11-2	CASSSIQGLRYEQYF
TRBJ1-6	TRBV28	CASSSPPTLHF
TRBJ1-1	TRBV28	CASSFRGLGTEAFF
TRBJ2-2	TRBV12-5	CASGSPERLAGMPTGELFF
TRBJ2-5	TRBV28	CASKTGTSGAETQYF
TRBJ2-2	TRBV18	CASSPTPGQGAITGELFF
TRBJ1-3	TRBV27	CASSSPTGWLNF
TRBJ2-2	TRBV27	CASSFPSTGELFF
TRBJ1-4	TRBV6-1	CASRHQGGEKLFF
TRBJ2-3	TRBV18	CASSLGRPGTDTQYF
TRBJ1-5	TRBV6-5	CASTGGNQPQHF
TRBJ2-7	TRBV7-9	CASSLARAAYEQYF
TRBJ2-7	TRBV5-1	CASSKGTFSYEQYF
TRBJ1-1	TRBV30	CAWNRGRGRTEAFF
TRBJ1-1	TRBV5-1	CASGGTGENTEAFF
TRBJ2-7	TRBV19	CASSPYSGSYEQYF
TRBJ1-5	TRBV5-6	CASSYGQPNQPQHF
TRBJ2-3	TRBV6-1	CASSQDSLDTQYF
TRBJ2-7	TRBV10-2	CASSVNGGVGDEQYF
TRBJ2-2	TRBV5-1	CASSHAGTSANGELFF
TRBJ2-1	TRBV10-3	CAISDRSSGKWGEQFF
TRBJ1-5	TRBV2	CASSGESQPQHF
TRBJ2-1	TRBV9	CASSVAGGDYNEQFF
TRBJ2-2	TRBV5-6	CASSFSSPGELFF
TRBJ1-3	TRBV28	CASSPTTGRSGNTIYF
TRBJ2-1	TRBV5-8	CASSLLVAGNEQFF
TRBJ2-1	TRBV10-3	CASSGGDGAYNEQFF
TRBJ2-7	TRBV9	CASSVGASGPSYEQYF
TRBJ2-1	TRBV11-2	CASSRLAGLDEQFF
TRBJ2-7	TRBV14	CASSQQQRDRGSYEQYF
TRBJ2-3	TRBV30	CACRIAGVRADTQYF
TRBJ1-1	TRBV27	CASRPGQGFLNTEAFF
TRBJ2-3	TRBV29-1	CSATRGTGHTDTQYF
TRBJ2-5	TRBV5-1	CASSPQTGQETQYF
TRBJ2-7	TRBV7-2	CASSAGQGSVSEQYF
TRBJ2-1	TRBV7-2	CASSPMGQNNEQFF
TRBJ2-3	TRBV6-1	CASSEAGRDTQYF
TRBJ1-4	TRBV6-5	CASHSAGGEKLFF
TRBJ1-4	TRBV5-4	CASSLGQGGNEKLFF
TRBJ1-5	TRBV30	CAWTGGSGNQPQHF
TRBJ2-7	TRBV28	CATVAPDSRSPEQYF
TRBJ2-7	TRBV4-1	CASSAGLAGYEQYF
TRBJ1-1	TRBV18	CASSPAEEAFF
TRBJ1-2	TRBV11-3	CASSLGRLAGALPNYGYTF
TRBJ1-5	TRBV25-1	CASSESSISSQHF
TRBJ1-1	TRBV29-1	CSVDRTEEAFF
TRBJ1-3	TRBV7-9	CASRQGAEERNTIYF
TRBJ2-7	TRBV12-3/TRBV12-4	CASSPTRNGQQYF
TRBJ2-2	TRBV24-1	CATSDFRGFNTGELFF